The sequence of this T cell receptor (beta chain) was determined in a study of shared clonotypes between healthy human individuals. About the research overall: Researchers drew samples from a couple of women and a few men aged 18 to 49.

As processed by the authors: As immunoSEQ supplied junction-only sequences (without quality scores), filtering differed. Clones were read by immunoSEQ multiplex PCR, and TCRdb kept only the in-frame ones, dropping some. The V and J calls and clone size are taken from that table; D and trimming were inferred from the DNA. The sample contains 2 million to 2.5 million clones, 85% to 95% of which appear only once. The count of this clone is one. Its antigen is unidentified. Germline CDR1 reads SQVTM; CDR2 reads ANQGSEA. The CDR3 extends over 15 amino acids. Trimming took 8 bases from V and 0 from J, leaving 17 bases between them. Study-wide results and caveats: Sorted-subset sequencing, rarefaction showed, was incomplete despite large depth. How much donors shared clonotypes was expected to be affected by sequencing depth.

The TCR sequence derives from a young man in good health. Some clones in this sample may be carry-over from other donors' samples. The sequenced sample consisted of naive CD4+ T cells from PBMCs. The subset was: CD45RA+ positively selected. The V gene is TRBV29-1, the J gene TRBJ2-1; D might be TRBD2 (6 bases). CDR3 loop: CSLEGDASSYNEQFF. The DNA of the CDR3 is TGCAGCTTGGAGGGCGACGCGAGCTCCTACAATGAGCAGTTCTTC.